This entry features one T cell receptor beta chain sequence. The antigen is undetermined. The ends were cut back, 2 bases at V and 4 bases at J, with 14 bases in the middle. Germline V gene data show CDR1 as MNHEY and CDR2 as SVGAGI. This CDR3 contains 15 residues. The record originates from a study of T cell responses to AZD1222 COVID-19 vaccine. Study observations and caveats: A reported finding is that nearly half of spike-specific TCRs target unmutated variant regions. Without day 14 samples, only post-peak T cell repertoires were studied. Elevations in Spike-specific TCR breadth and depth followed administration of two AZD1222 doses.

The protocol was immunoSEQ multiplex PCR, while the TCRdb copy is restricted to in-frame clones and leaves out a portion. The profile shows some 120,000 clones, approximately 90% of them singletons. Sequences were derived from peripheral blood, sampled on day 0 of AZD1222 vaccination. This TCR derives from an adult in good health. V gene TRBV6-5 combines with J gene TRBJ1-1; D possibly corresponds to TRBD1 (6 bases). The CDR3 nucleotides are TGTGCCAGCAGTTACGCCCCAGGGGTTCCCACTGAAGCTTTCTTT. Its translation: CASSYAPGVPTEAFF.